This T cell receptor beta chain comes out of a study of shared clonotypes between healthy human individuals. Germline V lookup: CDR1 SQVTM, CDR2 ANQGSEA. The V end lost 6 bases, the J end lost 0 bases, and 17 bases lay between the germline ends. CDR3 length equals 16 residues. Naive CD8 cells lacked CD45RO and underwent positive selection for CCR7, leaving out terminally differentiated effector memory CD45RA+ cells. Every subset's genomic DNA went evenly onto several immunoSEQ plates. Profiling relied on immunoSEQ multiplex PCR, and the TCRdb table lists in-frame clones only, not all of them. The data show around 1.9 million clones, with about 93% seen just once and 1.5% to 2% held by the top ten.

The chain combines TRBV29-1 with TRBJ1-4, with D possibly TRBD1 on 6 matching bases. Sequenced: naive CD8+ T cells from PBMCs. This receptor was obtained from a man younger than 35 in good health. Some clones in this sample may be carry-over from other donors' samples. Here the CDR3 DNA reads TGCAGCGTCGTTGAATGGGACACCTCAACTAATGAAAAACTGTTTTTT. The encoded protein is CSVVEWDTSTNEKLFF.